The T cell receptor beta chain described here comes from a study of control samples from healthy donors and cancer patients. The assay was immunoSEQ multiplex PCR, and TCRdb's table has in-frame clones only and misses some. This table holds tens of thousands of clones, 91% found once. With 6 bases removed from V and 14 bases from J, the gap between germline ends came to 17 bases. Germline-derived CDR1 and CDR2 are SNHLY and FYNNEI. The CDR3 runs to 13 residues. The chain joins TRBV2 to TRBJ1-6; tentative D call: TRBD1 (5 bases). Sequenced: blood. The receptor was derived from a man aged 25-45 years in good health. The CDR3 region is CASRDTGFGTLHF. The CDR3 DNA is TGTGCCAGCAGGGACACCGGTTTCGGCACCCTCCACTTT.